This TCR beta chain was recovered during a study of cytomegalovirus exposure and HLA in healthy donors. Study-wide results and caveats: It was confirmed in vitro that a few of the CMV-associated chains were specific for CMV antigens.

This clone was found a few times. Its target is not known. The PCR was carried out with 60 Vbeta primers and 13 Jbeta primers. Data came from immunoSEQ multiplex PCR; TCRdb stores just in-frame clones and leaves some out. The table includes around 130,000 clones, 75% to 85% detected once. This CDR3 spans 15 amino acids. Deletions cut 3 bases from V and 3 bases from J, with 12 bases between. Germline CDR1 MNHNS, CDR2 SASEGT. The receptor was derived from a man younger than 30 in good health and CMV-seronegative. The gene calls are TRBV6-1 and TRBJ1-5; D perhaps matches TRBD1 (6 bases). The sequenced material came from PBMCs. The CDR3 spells CASSDRDIYNQPQHF. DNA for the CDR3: TGTGCCAGCAGTGACCGGGACATATACAATCAGCCCCAGCATTTT.